The clone carrying this T cell receptor beta chain was found once. This entry comes from a study of blood T cell repertoires in COVID-19. In the source study's methods: For nucleated cells, counts were estimated from reference gene primer amplification. Method: immunoSEQ multiplex PCR; TCRdb's copy keeps in-frame clones and lacks some. V and J calls and clone size are those listed in that table; D and trimming were worked out from the DNA. The sample lists about 150,000 clones; approximately 91% were seen once. The germline CDR1 and CDR2 sequences are MNHEY and SVGAGI. The CDR3 covers 13 residues. Trimming cost V 2 bases and J 9 bases, with 11 bases left between them.

The clonotype comes from a man between 18 and 29 years old with COVID-19, enrolled during active disease. The sequencing input was peripheral blood. V and J are TRBV6-5 and TRBJ2-1, with D possibly TRBD2 on 5 matching bases. CDR3 nucleotide sequence: TGTGCCAGCAGTTACACTAGTTTGGCTGAGCAGTTCTTC. This translates into CASSYTSLAEQFF.